This record covers a single TCR beta chain. Assay used: immunoSEQ multiplex PCR; TCRdb lists only in-frame clones, some missing. There are about 59,000 clones in the sample; just under 90% occur only once, and 0.89% lies in the top ten. The ends were cut back, 1 base at V and 2 bases at J, with 8 bases in the middle. The CDR3 is made up of 15 amino acids. The germline V gene has CDR1 SGHVS and CDR2 FQNEAQ. The data are from a study of T cell changes during pregnancy in multiple sclerosis. Sample: peripheral blood, taken in the first trimester of pregnancy. This clonotype was obtained from a female donor in good health, enrolled as a control in a pregnancy study. The chain carries TRBV7-8 and TRBJ1-4, with a weak D call TRBD1 (6 bases). This CDR3 reads CASSLDDRTNEKLFF. CDR3 nucleotides: TGTGCCAGCAGCTTAGATGACAGGACTAATGAAAAACTGTTTTTT.